This is a list of T cell receptor beta chains from one sample in a study of blood T cell repertoires in COVID-19. The assay was immunoSEQ multiplex PCR, and TCRdb's table has in-frame clones only and misses some. Counted here are 75,000 to 90,000 clones, around nine tenths occurring once; the ten biggest clones make up around 10%. The sequenced material came from peripheral blood. The receptors were gathered from an elderly man with acute or convalescent COVID-19. Each CDR3 is given with its conserved first and last residue. D genes are given only for firm matches. Size is omitted from some rows. Given values are once, few, many or a class for expanded clones.

clone size: -
V gene: TRBV6-2/TRBV6-3
D gene: -
J gene: TRBJ2-1
CDR3 protein: CASSLSSYNEQFF
CDR3 DNA: TGTGCCAGCAGTCTTAGCTCCTACAATGAGCAGTTCTTC

clone size: -
V gene: TRBV28
D gene: TRBD1
J gene: TRBJ1-2
CDR3 protein: CASSRRQGKNAGYTF
CDR3 DNA: TGTGCCAGCTCTAGACGACAGGGGAAGAACGCTGGCTACACCTTC

clone size: once
V gene: TRBV6-5
D gene: -
J gene: TRBJ1-1
CDR3 protein: CASSYRGRGNTEAFF
CDR3 DNA: TGTGCCAGCAGTTATCGAGGCAGGGGGAACACTGAAGCTTTCTTT

clone size: -
V gene: TRBV20-1
D gene: TRBD1
J gene: TRBJ1-5
CDR3 protein: CSASGAPGQASNQPQHF
CDR3 DNA: TGCAGTGCTAGTGGGGCCCCGGGACAGGCGAGCAATCAGCCCCAGCATTTT

clone size: -
V gene: TRBV5-6
D gene: TRBD1
J gene: TRBJ1-1
CDR3 protein: CASSSHLLGQGAFTEAFF
CDR3 DNA: TGTGCCAGCAGCTCACACTTACTTGGACAGGGGGCTTTTACTGAAGCTTTCTTT

clone size: -
V gene: TRBV27
D gene: -
J gene: TRBJ2-5
CDR3 protein: CASSLDRGNEWYF
CDR3 DNA: TGTGCCAGCAGTTTAGATCGGGGGAACGAGTGGTACTTC

clone size: -
V gene: TRBV10-3
D gene: -
J gene: TRBJ2-7
CDR3 protein: CAISGGDIFSYEQYF
CDR3 DNA: TGTGCCATCAGTGGGGGAGACATTTTCTCCTACGAGCAGTACTTC

clone size: -
V gene: TRBV19
D gene: TRBD2
J gene: TRBJ2-5
CDR3 protein: CASSMGLAQETQYF
CDR3 DNA: TGTGCCAGTAGTATGGGACTAGCTCAAGAGACCCAGTACTTC

clone size: -
V gene: TRBV27
D gene: TRBD1
J gene: TRBJ1-5
CDR3 protein: CASSLVGQGAGQPQHF
CDR3 DNA: TGTGCCAGCAGTTTAGTGGGACAGGGGGCCGGTCAGCCCCAGCATTTT

clone size: -
V gene: TRBV18
D gene: -
J gene: TRBJ2-2
CDR3 protein: CASSPRDTATGELFF
CDR3 DNA: TGTGCCAGCTCACCTCGGGACACCGCCACCGGGGAGCTGTTTTTT

clone size: -
V gene: TRBV5-8
D gene: TRBD1
J gene: TRBJ1-5
CDR3 protein: CASSSGQGGRNQPQHF
CDR3 DNA: TGTGCCAGCAGCTCTGGACAGGGGGGCAGAAATCAGCCCCAGCATTTT

clone size: once
V gene: TRBV9
D gene: TRBD1
J gene: TRBJ2-3
CDR3 protein: CASNPGQAASDTQYF
CDR3 DNA: TGTGCCAGCAACCCGGGACAGGCCGCGTCAGATACGCAGTATTTT

clone size: -
V gene: TRBV2
D gene: TRBD1
J gene: TRBJ1-1
CDR3 protein: CASRSRDSNTEAFF
CDR3 DNA: TGTGCCAGCAGGTCCCGGGACAGTAACACTGAAGCTTTCTTT

clone size: -
V gene: TRBV7-9
D gene: TRBD1
J gene: TRBJ2-7
CDR3 protein: CASSLVGPGGEQYF
CDR3 DNA: TGTGCCAGCAGCTTAGTTGGCCCAGGGGGCGAGCAGTACTTC

clone size: -
V gene: TRBV11-2
D gene: -
J gene: TRBJ1-1
CDR3 protein: CASSFIQGNTEAFF
CDR3 DNA: TGTGCCAGCAGCTTTATCCAGGGAAACACTGAAGCTTTCTTT

clone size: -
V gene: TRBV5-1
D gene: -
J gene: TRBJ1-6
CDR3 protein: CASSLGGGNNSPLHF
CDR3 DNA: TGCGCCAGCAGCTTGGGGGGGGGAAATAATTCACCCCTCCACTTT

clone size: few
V gene: TRBV5-6
D gene: TRBD2
J gene: TRBJ2-1
CDR3 protein: CASSLAGVGYNEQFF
CDR3 DNA: TGTGCCAGCAGCCTAGCGGGAGTGGGTTACAATGAGCAGTTCTTC

clone size: -
V gene: TRBV27
D gene: -
J gene: TRBJ1-2
CDR3 protein: CASSPGGGRSGYTF
CDR3 DNA: TGTGCCAGCAGTCCCGGCGGGGGCAGAAGCGGCTACACCTTC

clone size: -
V gene: TRBV2
D gene: -
J gene: TRBJ2-3
CDR3 protein: CASRPLGGTDTQYF
CDR3 DNA: TGTGCCAGCAGACCACTAGGCGGCACAGATACGCAGTATTTT

clone size: -
V gene: TRBV7-2
D gene: TRBD1
J gene: TRBJ1-2
CDR3 protein: CASSPTGGANYGYTF
CDR3 DNA: TGTGCCAGCAGCCCCACAGGGGGCGCAAACTATGGCTACACCTTC

clone size: -
V gene: TRBV5-1
D gene: -
J gene: TRBJ1-6
CDR3 protein: CASSLVTAYNSPLHF
CDR3 DNA: TGCGCCAGCAGCTTGGTGACAGCCTATAATTCACCCCTCCACTTT

clone size: -
V gene: TRBV18
D gene: -
J gene: TRBJ1-5
CDR3 protein: CASSPAANQPQHF
CDR3 DNA: TGTGCCAGCTCACCAGCGGCCAATCAGCCCCAGCATTTT

clone size: -
V gene: TRBV6-5
D gene: TRBD2
J gene: TRBJ2-7
CDR3 protein: CASSRTSGSYEQYF
CDR3 DNA: TGTGCCAGCAGCCGTACTAGCGGATCCTACGAGCAGTACTTC

clone size: -
V gene: TRBV9
D gene: -
J gene: TRBJ2-1
CDR3 protein: CASSVGSGTISYNEQFF
CDR3 DNA: TGTGCCAGCAGCGTAGGTTCAGGGACAATTTCCTACAATGAGCAGTTCTTC

clone size: -
V gene: TRBV18
D gene: -
J gene: TRBJ1-1
CDR3 protein: CASSPLTGLDPEAFF
CDR3 DNA: TGTGCCAGCTCACCCTTAACAGGGTTGGACCCTGAAGCTTTCTTT

clone size: -
V gene: TRBV19
D gene: TRBD2
J gene: TRBJ2-7
CDR3 protein: CASNPSGRTPYEQYF
CDR3 DNA: TGTGCCAGTAACCCTAGCGGGAGAACCCCCTACGAGCAGTACTTC

clone size: -
V gene: TRBV19
D gene: TRBD2
J gene: TRBJ2-3
CDR3 protein: CASSFGTSGGTDTQYF
CDR3 DNA: TGTGCCAGTAGTTTCGGCACTAGCGGGGGTACAGATACGCAGTATTTT

clone size: -
V gene: TRBV24-1
D gene: TRBD1
J gene: TRBJ1-5
CDR3 protein: CATSDLTGSNQPQHF
CDR3 DNA: TGTGCCACCAGTGACTTGACAGGGAGCAATCAGCCCCAGCATTTT

clone size: few
V gene: TRBV23-1
D gene: TRBD1
J gene: TRBJ2-1
CDR3 protein: CASSHRTGSHNEQFF
CDR3 DNA: TGCGCCAGCAGTCATCGGACAGGGTCACACAATGAGCAGTTCTTC

clone size: -
V gene: TRBV5-5
D gene: -
J gene: TRBJ1-2
CDR3 protein: CATPRGPNYGYTF
CDR3 DNA: TGTGCCACCCCGCGGGGCCCGAACTATGGCTACACCTTC

clone size: -
V gene: TRBV5-6
D gene: TRBD2
J gene: TRBJ2-7
CDR3 protein: CASSPRTSGTEQYF
CDR3 DNA: TGTGCCAGCAGCCCAAGGACTAGCGGGACCGAGCAGTACTTC

clone size: -
V gene: TRBV7-9
D gene: TRBD2
J gene: TRBJ2-3
CDR3 protein: CASVAAGGDTQYF
CDR3 DNA: TGTGCCAGCGTTGCAGCGGGGGGAGATACGCAGTATTTT

clone size: -
V gene: TRBV18
D gene: -
J gene: TRBJ2-4
CDR3 protein: CASSPPTGQLAKNIQYF
CDR3 DNA: TGTGCCAGCTCACCACCGACAGGTCAACTAGCCAAAAACATTCAGTACTTC